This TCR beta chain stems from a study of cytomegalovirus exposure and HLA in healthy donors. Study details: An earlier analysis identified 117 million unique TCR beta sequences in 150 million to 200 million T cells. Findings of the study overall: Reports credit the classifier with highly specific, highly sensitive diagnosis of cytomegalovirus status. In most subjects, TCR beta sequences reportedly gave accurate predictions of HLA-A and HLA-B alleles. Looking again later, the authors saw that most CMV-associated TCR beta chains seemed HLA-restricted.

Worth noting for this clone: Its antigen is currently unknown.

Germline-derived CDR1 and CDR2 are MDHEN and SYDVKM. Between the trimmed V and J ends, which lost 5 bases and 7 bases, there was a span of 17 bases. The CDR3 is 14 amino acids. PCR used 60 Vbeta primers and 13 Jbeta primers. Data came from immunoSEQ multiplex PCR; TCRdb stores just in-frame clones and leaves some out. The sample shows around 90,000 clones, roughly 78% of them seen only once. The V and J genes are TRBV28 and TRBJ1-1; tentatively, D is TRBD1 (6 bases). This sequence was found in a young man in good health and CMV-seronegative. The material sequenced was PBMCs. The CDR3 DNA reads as TGTGCCAGCAGTCCTCTAGGACAGTTGATTGAAGCTTTCTTT. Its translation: CASSPLGQLIEAFF.